The 28 T cell receptor beta chains below all came from one sample that was sequenced in a study of monozygotic twins with inflammatory bowel disease. TCRdb re-called the 5' RACE reads and gives one entry per CDR3 protein, without DNA. This sample's table reports about 93,000 distinct CDR3 sequences. The sample was blood. The receptors were gathered from a human donor with ulcerative colitis or Crohn's disease, or a healthy co-twin of an affected twin (not recorded which).

V is TRBV15 and J is TRBJ2-4; with no DNA, the TCRdb D assignment of TRBD1 cannot be verified. CDR3 length: 15 amino acids. Germline assignment: CDR1 LNHNV and CDR2 YYDKDF (reference sequence). The CDR3 loop is CATSRDGTAPHIQYF.

The CDR3 is CASSPQSQRTDTQYF. The V call is TRBV6-1, the J call TRBJ2-3. The CDR3 is 15 residues long. The V gene's germline CDR1 is MNHNS and CDR2 SASEGT.

The gene calls are TRBV12-3 or TRBV12-4 and TRBJ1-1. The CDR3 is 12 amino acids. CDR3: CASSWGITEAFF.

The chain recombines TRBV5-1 with TRBJ1-3; the TCRdb D gene call, TRBD1, has no DNA to confirm it. Germline V gene sequence: CDR1 SGHRS, CDR2 YFSETQ. This CDR3 is built from 16 residues. This CDR3 reads CASSLDVGSPGNTIYF.

The chain recombines TRBV5-1 with TRBJ1-6; there is no DNA to check the TCRdb D call of TRBD1. The V gene's germline CDR1 is SGHRS and CDR2 YFSETQ. The CDR3 extends over 15 amino acids. The CDR3 sequence: CASSLLTGGDSPLHF.

The chain links TRBV7-6 to TRBJ2-7; TCRdb names TRBD2, which stays unverified in the absence of DNA. From germline, CDR1 is SGHVS and CDR2 FNYEAQ. The CDR3 consists of 14 residues. CDR3 sequence: CASSSGQGMGPPVF.

V and J are TRBV14 and TRBJ1-5; no DNA is available, so the TRBD1 call from TCRdb remains unchecked. Germline CDR1 and CDR2: SGHDN and FVKESK. The CDR3 contains 15 residues. CDR3 sequence: CASSQDPRGTQPQHF.

The chain employs TRBV27 and TRBJ2-3; TCRdb gives TRBD2 as the D gene, but with no DNA this cannot be confirmed. This CDR3 region has 15 residues. CDR1 is MNHEY, CDR2 SMNVEV, per germline (reference sequence). The CDR3 spells CASSLRRGAPDTQYF.

V gene TRBV20-1 combines with J gene TRBJ2-5; TCRdb's D gene call, TRBD2, goes unchecked for lack of DNA. The CDR3 runs to 15 residues. In germline, CDR1 is DFQATT, CDR2 SNEGSKA (reference sequence). CDR3 residues: CSAPPGTSRGETQYF.

The chain uses TRBV19 and TRBJ2-1. The CDR3 contains 15 residues. Germline V gene sequence: CDR1 LNHDA, CDR2 SQIVND (reference sequence). The CDR3 spells CASSVQKNTYNEQFF. The whole variable domain, remainder taken from reference TRBV19 and TRBJ2-1, is DGGITQSPKYLFRKEGQNVTLSCEQNLNHDAMYWYRQDPGQGLRLIYYSQIVNDFQKGDIAEGYSVSREKKESFPLTVTSAQKNPTAFYLCASSVQKNTYNEQFFGPGTRLTVL.

The chain recombines TRBV10-3 with TRBJ2-3; TCRdb gives TRBD2 as the D gene, but with no DNA this cannot be confirmed. The CDR3 spans 14 residues. Germline CDR1 ENHRY, CDR2 SYGVKD. This CDR3 reads CAISGLAGRDTQYF.

V is TRBV11-2 and J is TRBJ2-3; TCRdb's D call, TRBD1, is unchecked because there is no DNA. Germline CDR1 is SGHAT and CDR2 is FQNNGV. This CDR3 has 14 residues. The CDR3 sequence: CASSLEGRTDTQYF. Full variable domain (missing parts from reference TRBV11-2 and TRBJ2-3): EAGVAQSPRYKIIEKRQSVAFWCNPISGHATLYWYQQILGQGPKLLIQFQNNGVVDDSQLPKDRFSAERLKGVDSTLKIQPAKLEDSAVYLCASSLEGRTDTQYFGPGTRLTVL.

J is TRBJ1-2 and V is TRBV10-3. CDR1 is ENHRY and CDR2 is SYGVKD in the germline V gene. This CDR3 is built from 14 residues. CDR3 region: CAISESSVIFGYTF.

The chain joins TRBV6-1 to TRBJ1-2. Germline V gene sequence: CDR1 MNHNS, CDR2 SASEGT. The CDR3 is 13 amino acids. This CDR3 reads CASSRDQWGGYTF.

This chain links TRBV20-1 with TRBJ2-7. Per germline, CDR1 DFQATT and CDR2 SNEGSKA (reference sequence). This CDR3 has 12 residues. CDR3 sequence reads: CSASWNSYEQYF.

The rearrangement uses TRBV20-1 and TRBJ2-4; TCRdb's assignment of TRBD2 cannot be checked, as there is no DNA. CDR1 is DFQATT, CDR2 SNEGSKA, per germline (reference sequence). This CDR3 has 12 residues. CDR3: CSAFLREGVQYF.

The CDR3 region is CASKAGISPQHF. The V call is TRBV6-1, the J call TRBJ1-5. The CDR3 is 12 amino acids. Germline loops: CDR1 MNHNS, CDR2 SASEGT.

The chain links TRBV5-1 to TRBJ2-1; the TRBD2 assignment by TCRdb is unverifiable without DNA. Looked up from germline, CDR1 is SGHRS and CDR2 is YFSETQ. The CDR3 contains 17 residues. CDR3 sequence: CASSLDSGTSGGNEQFF.

The chain joins TRBV6-2 or TRBV6-3 to TRBJ1-1; TCRdb returns TRBD1, unconfirmable since there is no DNA. The CDR3 is made up of 18 amino acids. Germline V gene lookup returns CDR1 MNHEY and CDR2 SVGEGT. CDR3 amino acids: CASSYSRKLRGRNTEAFF.

CDR3: CASSFSTGSADTQYF. The chain joins TRBV11-2 to TRBJ2-3; TCRdb outputs TRBD1, but without DNA this stays unchecked. The CDR3 extends over 15 amino acids. CDR1 and CDR2 from the germline V gene are SGHAT and FQNNGV. Full variable domain (remainder filled in from reference TRBV11-2 and TRBJ2-3): EAGVAQSPRYKIIEKRQSVAFWCNPISGHATLYWYQQILGQGPKLLIQFQNNGVVDDSQLPKDRFSAERLKGVDSTLKIQPAKLEDSAVYLCASSFSTGSADTQYFGPGTRLTVL.

The chain uses TRBV29-1 and TRBJ1-5. CDR3 size: 17 residues. In germline, CDR1 is SQVTM, CDR2 ANQGSEA. The CDR3 region is CSVRVGQAGASNQPQHF.

The chain uses TRBV5-4 and TRBJ2-2. The CDR3 consists of 13 residues. Germline CDR1 and CDR2: SGHNT and YYREEE (reference sequence). CDR3: CASSLDRPGELFF.

The rearrangement uses TRBV5-1 and TRBJ1-1; TCRdb picks TRBD1, but there is no DNA to check that call. CDR1 is SGHRS and CDR2 is YFSETQ in the germline V gene. The CDR3 loop spans 15 amino acids. CDR3 sequence: CASSQPDRRNTEAFF.

V and J are TRBV5-1 and TRBJ2-3; checking the TCRdb D call of TRBD2 is not possible without DNA. The CDR3 extends over 15 amino acids. Per germline, CDR1 SGHRS and CDR2 YFSETQ. The CDR3 protein is CASSLQPSRADTQYF.

V and J are TRBV6-6 and TRBJ2-4; TCRdb gives TRBD1 as the D gene, but with no DNA this cannot be confirmed. CDR3 length: 12 amino acids. The germline V gene encodes CDR1 MNHNY and CDR2 SVGAGI (reference sequence). CDR3 residues: CASSPPGNIQYF.

The chain has TRBV5-5 and TRBJ2-3; TCRdb names TRBD2, which stays unverified in the absence of DNA. The CDR3 totals 16 residues. Germline V CDR1 and CDR2: SGHKS, YYEKEE (reference sequence). This CDR3 is CASSWGRSGSTDTQYF.

The chain uses TRBV11-1 and TRBJ2-5; TCRdb proposes TRBD2, but this gene call is untestable without DNA. The CDR3 runs 18 residues. CDR1 SGHAT and CDR2 FQDESV come from the germline V gene (reference sequence). CDR3: CASSLGPGNSLPQETQYF.

V is TRBV7-6 and J is TRBJ2-5; TCRdb's D call, TRBD1, is unchecked because there is no DNA. This CDR3 has 17 residues. Germline V gives CDR1 SGHVS, CDR2 FNYEAQ. The CDR3 region is CASSPKPHPQGRETQYF.